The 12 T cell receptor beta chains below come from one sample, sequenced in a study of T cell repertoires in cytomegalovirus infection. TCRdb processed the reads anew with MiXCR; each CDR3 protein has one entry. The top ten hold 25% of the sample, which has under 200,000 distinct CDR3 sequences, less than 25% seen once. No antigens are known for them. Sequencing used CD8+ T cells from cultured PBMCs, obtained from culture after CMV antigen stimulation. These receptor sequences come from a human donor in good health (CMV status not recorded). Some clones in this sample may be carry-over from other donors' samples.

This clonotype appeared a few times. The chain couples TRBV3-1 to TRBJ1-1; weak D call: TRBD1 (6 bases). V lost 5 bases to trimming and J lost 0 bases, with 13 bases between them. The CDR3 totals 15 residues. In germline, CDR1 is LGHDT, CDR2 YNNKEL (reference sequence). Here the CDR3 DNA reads TGTGCCAGCAGCGTAGTTACAGGGTTGAACACTGAAGCTTTCTTT. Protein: CASSVVTGLNTEAFF.

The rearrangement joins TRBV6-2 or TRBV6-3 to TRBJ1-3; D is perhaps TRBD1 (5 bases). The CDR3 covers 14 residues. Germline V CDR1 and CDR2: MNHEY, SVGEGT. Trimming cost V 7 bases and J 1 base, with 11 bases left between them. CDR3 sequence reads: CASTDDRSGNTIYF. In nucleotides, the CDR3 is TGTGCCAGCACCGATGACAGATCTGGAAACACCATATATTTT.

The CDR3 nucleotides read TGTGCCAGCAGTTCTGGCCCCAGGGCGCTTGAAGCTTTCTTT. Translating it yields CASSSGPRALEAFF. The V gene is TRBV6-2 or TRBV6-3, the J gene TRBJ1-1; maybe TRBD1 (5 bases). The CDR3 consists of 14 residues. Deletions cut 4 bases from V and 7 bases from J, with 16 bases between. The germline CDR1 and CDR2 sequences are MNHEY and SVGEGT.

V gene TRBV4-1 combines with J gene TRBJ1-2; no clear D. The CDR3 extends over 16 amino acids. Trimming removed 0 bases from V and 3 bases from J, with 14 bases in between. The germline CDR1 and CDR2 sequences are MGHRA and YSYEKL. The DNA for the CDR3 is TGCGCCAGCAGCCAAGATCCGGGCAGAAGAGACTATGGCTACACCTTC. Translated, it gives CASSQDPGRRDYGYTF.

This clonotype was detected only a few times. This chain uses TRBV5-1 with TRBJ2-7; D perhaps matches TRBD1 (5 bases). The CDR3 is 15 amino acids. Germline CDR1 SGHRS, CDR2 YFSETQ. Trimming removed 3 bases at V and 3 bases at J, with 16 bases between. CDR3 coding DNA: TGCGCCAGCAGCTCGGAAGGGGCGGCTAACTACGAGCAGTACTTC. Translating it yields CASSSEGAANYEQYF.

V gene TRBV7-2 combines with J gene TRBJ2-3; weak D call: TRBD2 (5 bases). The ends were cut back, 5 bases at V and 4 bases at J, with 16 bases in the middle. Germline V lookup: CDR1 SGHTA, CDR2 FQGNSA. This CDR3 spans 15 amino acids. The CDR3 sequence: CASSQITGLPDTQYF. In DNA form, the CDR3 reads TGTGCCAGCAGCCAAATAACGGGGTTGCCAGATACGCAGTATTTT.

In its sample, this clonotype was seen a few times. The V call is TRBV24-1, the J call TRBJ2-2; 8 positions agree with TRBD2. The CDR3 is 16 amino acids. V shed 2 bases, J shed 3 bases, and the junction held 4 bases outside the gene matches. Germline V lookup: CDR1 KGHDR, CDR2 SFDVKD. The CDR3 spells CATSDYSAGDTGELFF. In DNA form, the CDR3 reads TGTGCCACCAGTGATTATTCAGCGGGGGACACCGGGGAGCTGTTTTTT.

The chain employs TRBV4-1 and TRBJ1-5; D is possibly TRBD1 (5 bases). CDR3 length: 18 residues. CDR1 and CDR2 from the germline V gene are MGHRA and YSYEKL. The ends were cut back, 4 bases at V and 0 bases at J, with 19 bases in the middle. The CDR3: CASSPGGTGPYSNQPQHF. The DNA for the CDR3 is TGCGCCAGCAGCCCCGGCGGGACGGGACCTTATAGCAATCAGCCCCAGCATTTT.

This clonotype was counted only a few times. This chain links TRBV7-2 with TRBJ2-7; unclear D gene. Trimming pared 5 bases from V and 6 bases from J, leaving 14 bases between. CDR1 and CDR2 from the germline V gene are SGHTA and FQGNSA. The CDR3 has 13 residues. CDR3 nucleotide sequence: TGTGCCAGCAGCGTGGGAACCGCGACCGAGCAGTACTTC. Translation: CASSVGTATEQYF.

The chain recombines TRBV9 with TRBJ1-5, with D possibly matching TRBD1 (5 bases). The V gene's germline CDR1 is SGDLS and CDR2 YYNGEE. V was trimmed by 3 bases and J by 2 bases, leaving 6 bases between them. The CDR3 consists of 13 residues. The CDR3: CASSGDGNQPQHF. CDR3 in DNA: TGTGCCAGCAGCGGGGACGGCAATCAGCCCCAGCATTTT.

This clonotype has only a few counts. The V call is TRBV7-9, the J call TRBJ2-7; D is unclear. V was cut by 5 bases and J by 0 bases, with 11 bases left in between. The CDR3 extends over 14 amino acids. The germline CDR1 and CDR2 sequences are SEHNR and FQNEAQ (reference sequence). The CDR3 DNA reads TGTGCCAGCAGCCCCGCGATACTCTCCTACGAGCAGTACTTC. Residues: CASSPAILSYEQYF.

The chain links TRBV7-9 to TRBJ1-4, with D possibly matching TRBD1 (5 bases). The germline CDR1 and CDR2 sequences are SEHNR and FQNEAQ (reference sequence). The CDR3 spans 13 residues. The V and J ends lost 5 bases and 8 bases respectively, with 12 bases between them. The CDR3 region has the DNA TGTGCCAGCAGCCAGGGCCGGGGCGAAAAACTGTTTTTT. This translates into CASSQGRGEKLFF. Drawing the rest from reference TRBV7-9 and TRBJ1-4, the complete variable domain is DTGVSQNPRHKITKRGQNVTFRCDPISEHNRLYWYRQTLGQGPEFLTYFQNEAQLEKSRLLSDRFSAERPKGSFSTLEIQRTEQGDSAMYLCASSQGRGEKLFFGSGTQLSVL.